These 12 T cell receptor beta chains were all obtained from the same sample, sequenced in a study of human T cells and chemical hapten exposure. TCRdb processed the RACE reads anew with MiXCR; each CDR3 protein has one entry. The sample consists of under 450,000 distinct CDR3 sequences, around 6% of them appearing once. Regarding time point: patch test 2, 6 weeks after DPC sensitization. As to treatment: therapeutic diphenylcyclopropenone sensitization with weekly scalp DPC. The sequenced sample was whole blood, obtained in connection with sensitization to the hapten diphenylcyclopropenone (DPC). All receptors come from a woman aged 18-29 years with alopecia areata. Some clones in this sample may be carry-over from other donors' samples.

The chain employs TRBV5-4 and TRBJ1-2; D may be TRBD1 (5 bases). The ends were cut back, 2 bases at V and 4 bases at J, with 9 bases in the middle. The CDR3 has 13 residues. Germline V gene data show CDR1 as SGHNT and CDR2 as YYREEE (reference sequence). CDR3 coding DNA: TGTGCCAGCAGCTTAAGACAGTTCTATGGCTACACCTTC. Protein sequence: CASSLRQFYGYTF.

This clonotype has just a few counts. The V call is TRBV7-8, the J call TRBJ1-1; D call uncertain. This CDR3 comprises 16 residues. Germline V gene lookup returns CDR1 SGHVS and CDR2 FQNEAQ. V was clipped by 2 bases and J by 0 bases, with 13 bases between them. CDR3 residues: CASSLSFVSMNTEAFF. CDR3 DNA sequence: TGTGCCAGCAGCTTATCTTTTGTCAGCATGAACACTGAAGCTTTCTTT.

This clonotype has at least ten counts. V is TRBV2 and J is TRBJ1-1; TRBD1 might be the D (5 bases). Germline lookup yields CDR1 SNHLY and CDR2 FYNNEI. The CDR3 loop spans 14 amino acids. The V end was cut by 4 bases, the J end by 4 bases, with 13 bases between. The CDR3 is CASSAEEGFTEAFF. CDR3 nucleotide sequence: TGTGCCAGCAGTGCTGAGGAGGGGTTCACTGAAGCTTTCTTT.

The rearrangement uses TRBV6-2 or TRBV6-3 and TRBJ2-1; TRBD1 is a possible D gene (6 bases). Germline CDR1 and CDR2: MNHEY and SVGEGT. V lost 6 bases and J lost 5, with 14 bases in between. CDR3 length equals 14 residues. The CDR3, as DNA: TGTGCCAGCAGATACAGGGACACCAACAATGAGCAGTTCTTC. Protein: CASRYRDTNNEQFF.

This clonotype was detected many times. The CDR3 DNA is TGCGCCAGCAGCCAACAGGACAGGGTCCCGGAGACTGAAGCTTTCTTT. It codes for CASSQQDRVPETEAFF. The genes are TRBV4-3 and TRBJ1-1; 8 nucleotides align to TRBD1. Germline values: CDR1 LGHNA, CDR2 YSLEER. This CDR3 spans 16 amino acids. V shed 2 bases and J 5 bases; nucleotides not matched to a gene: 10.

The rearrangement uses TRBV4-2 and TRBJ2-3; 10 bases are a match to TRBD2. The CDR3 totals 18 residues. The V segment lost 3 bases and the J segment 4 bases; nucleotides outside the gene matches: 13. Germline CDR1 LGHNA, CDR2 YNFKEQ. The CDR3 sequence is CASSHPPGAGGPADTQYF. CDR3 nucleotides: TGTGCCAGCAGCCACCCCCCGGGAGCGGGGGGGCCGGCAGATACGCAGTATTTT.

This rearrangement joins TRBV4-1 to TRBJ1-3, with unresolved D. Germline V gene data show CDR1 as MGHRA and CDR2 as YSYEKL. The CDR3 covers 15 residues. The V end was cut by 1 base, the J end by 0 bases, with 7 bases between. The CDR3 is CASSQADGSGNTIYF. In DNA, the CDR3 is TGCGCCAGCAGCCAAGCAGACGGCTCTGGAAACACCATATATTTT.

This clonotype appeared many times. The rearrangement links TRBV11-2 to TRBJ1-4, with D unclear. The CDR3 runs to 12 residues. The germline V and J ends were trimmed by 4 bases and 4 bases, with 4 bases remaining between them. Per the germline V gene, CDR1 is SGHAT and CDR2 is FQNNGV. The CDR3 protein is CASSSNNEKLFF. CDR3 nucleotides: TGTGCCAGCAGCTCCAATAATGAAAAACTGTTTTTT.

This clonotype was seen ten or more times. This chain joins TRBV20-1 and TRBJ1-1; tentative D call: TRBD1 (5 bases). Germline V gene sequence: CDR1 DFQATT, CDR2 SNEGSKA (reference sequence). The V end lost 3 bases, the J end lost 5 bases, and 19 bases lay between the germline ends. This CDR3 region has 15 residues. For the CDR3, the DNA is TGCAGTGCTAGGGTCACCGGGACCGCGGGAACTGAAGCTTTCTTT. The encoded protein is CSARVTGTAGTEAFF.

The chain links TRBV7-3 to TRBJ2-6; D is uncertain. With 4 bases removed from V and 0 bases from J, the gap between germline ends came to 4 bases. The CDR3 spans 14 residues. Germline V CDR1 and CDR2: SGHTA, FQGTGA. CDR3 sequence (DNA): TGTGCCAGCAGCTCCAACTCTGGGGCCAACGTCCTGACTTTC. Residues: CASSSNSGANVLTF. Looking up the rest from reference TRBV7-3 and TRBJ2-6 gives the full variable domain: GAGVSQTPSNKVTEKGKYVELRCDPISGHTALYWYRQSLGQGPEFLIYFQGTGAADDSGLPNDRFFAVRPEGSVSTLKIQRTERGDSAVYLCASSSNSGANVLTFGAGSRLTVL.

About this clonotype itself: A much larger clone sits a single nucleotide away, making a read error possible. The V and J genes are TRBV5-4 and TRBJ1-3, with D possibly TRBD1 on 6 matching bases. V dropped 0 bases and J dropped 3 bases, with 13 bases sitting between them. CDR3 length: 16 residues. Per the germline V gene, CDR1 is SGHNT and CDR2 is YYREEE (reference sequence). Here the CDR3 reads CASSLGAGAVGNTIYF. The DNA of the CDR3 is TGTGCCAGCAGCTTGGGGGCAGGGGCCGTTGGAAACACCATATATTTT. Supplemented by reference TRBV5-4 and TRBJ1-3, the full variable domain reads ETGVTQSPTHLIKTRGQQVTLRCSSQSGHNTVSWYQQALGQGPQFIFQYYREEENGRGNFPPRFSGLQFPNYSSELNVNALELDDSALYLCASSLGAGAVGNTIYFGEGSWLTVV.

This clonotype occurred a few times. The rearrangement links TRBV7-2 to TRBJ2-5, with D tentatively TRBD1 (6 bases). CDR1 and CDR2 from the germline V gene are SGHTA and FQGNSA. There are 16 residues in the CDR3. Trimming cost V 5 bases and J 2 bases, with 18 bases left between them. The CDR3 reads CASSLGPPDRQETQYF. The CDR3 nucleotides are TGTGCCAGCAGCCTCGGGCCCCCCGACAGGCAAGAGACCCAGTACTTC.